The 22 T cell receptor beta chains presented below share a single source sample, sequenced in a study of a mutant IDH1 vaccine in newly diagnosed glioma. These receptors' targets are unknown. Sequencing was performed with immunoSEQ multiplex PCR; in TCRdb, only in-frame clones are kept and a portion is missing. The profile shows approximately 80,000 clones, roughly nine tenths of them singletons. Specified time point: week 5, during vaccination. Each vaccine dose was 300 ug of mutant IDH1 20-mer peptide, with topical imiquimod. The source was PBMCs, collected from a glioma patient whose treatment included an IDH1 peptide vaccine. All receptors derive from a woman in her fifties or sixties with glioma.

The chain combines TRBV5-4 with TRBJ2-7; D unclear. Germline lookup yields CDR1 SGHNT and CDR2 YYREEE (reference sequence). The CDR3 length is 13 residues. V lost 2 bases and J 5 bases, leaving 11 bases between the germline ends. The CDR3 spells CASSFFRSHEQYF. DNA of the CDR3: TGTGCCAGCAGCTTTTTTCGCAGCCACGAGCAGTACTTC. The entire variable domain, with the rest obtained from reference TRBV5-4 and TRBJ2-7, is as follows: ETGVTQSPTHLIKTRGQQVTLRCSSQSGHNTVSWYQQALGQGPQFIFQYYREEENGRGNFPPRFSGLQFPNYSSELNVNALELDDSALYLCASSFFRSHEQYFGPGTRLTVT.

The chain joins TRBV7-9 to TRBJ2-7; the match to TRBD1 covers 10 bases. Germline loops: CDR1 SEHNR, CDR2 FQNEAQ (reference sequence). With V trimmed by 5 bases and J by 7 bases, 5 bases remained unmatched. The CDR3 runs 13 residues. The CDR3 DNA follows: TGTGCCAGCAGCCGGGACAGGGGAAGGGAGCAGTACTTC. This gives the protein CASSRDRGREQYF.

The table lists this clone with a count of one. The chain joins TRBV5-4 to TRBJ2-5; no firm D call. Germline CDR1 and CDR2: SGHNT and YYREEE (reference sequence). The length of the CDR3 is 13 residues. V lost 2 bases, J lost 4 bases, and 9 bases lay in between. The CDR3 reads CASSLNPPETQYF. CDR3 sequence (DNA): TGTGCCAGCAGCTTAAATCCCCCAGAGACCCAGTACTTC.

This CDR3 reads CASSLDTEGNTIYF. CDR3 nucleotides: TGCGCCAGCAGCTTGGACACGGAGGGAAACACCATATATTTT. The rearrangement joins TRBV5-1 to TRBJ1-3; no reliable D call. Germline V gene sequence: CDR1 SGHRS, CDR2 YFSETQ. V lost 0 bases to trimming and J lost 4 bases, with 8 bases between them. This CDR3 contains 14 residues.

J is TRBJ2-2 and V is TRBV19; no clear D. Germline V gene sequence: CDR1 LNHDA, CDR2 SQIVND (reference sequence). The CDR3 extends over 15 amino acids. The V end was cut by 6 bases, the J end by 2 bases, with 13 bases between. CDR3 DNA: TGTGCCAGTAGACGCATGCCCTTTAACACCGGGGAGCTGTTTTTT. Translating gives CASRRMPFNTGELFF.

This sequence joins TRBV14 and TRBJ2-3, with TRBD2 identical over 11 bases. The V gene's germline CDR1 is SGHDN and CDR2 FVKESK. CDR3 length equals 17 residues. V gave up 0 bases and J gave up 5 bases; unmatched junction bases: 7. The CDR3 DNA reads as TGTGCCAGCAGCCAAGATAGTAGCGGGAGGGCCATAGATACGCAGTATTTT. It encodes CASSQDSSGRAIDTQYF.

The chain has TRBV12-5 and TRBJ1-2; no reliable D call. The CDR3 loop spans 13 amino acids. Germline loops: CDR1 LGHNT, CDR2 FRNRAP. The germline V and J ends were trimmed by 3 bases and 5 bases, with 10 bases remaining between them. The CDR3: CASGFGRSYGYTF. DNA for the CDR3: TGTGCTAGTGGTTTTGGCAGGTCGTATGGCTACACCTTC.

CDR3: CASSPTTGKRAYEQYF. As DNA, the CDR3 is TGTGCCAGCAGCCCAACGACAGGGAAGAGGGCTTACGAGCAGTACTTC. The chain joins TRBV9 to TRBJ2-7; 7 nucleotides line up with TRBD1. The CDR3 loop spans 16 amino acids. V dropped 4 bases and J dropped 4; count of bases not matched to a gene: 14. Germline CDR1 and CDR2: SGDLS and YYNGEE.

The genes are TRBV18 and TRBJ1-5; weak D call: TRBD1 (6 bases). CDR1 is KGHSH, CDR2 LQKENI, per germline. V dropped 4 bases and J dropped 5 bases, with 18 bases sitting between them. The CDR3 totals 16 residues. CDR3 loop: CASSLTGTPVDQPQHF. DNA for the CDR3: TGTGCCAGCTCACTTACCGGGACACCCGTAGATCAGCCCCAGCATTTT.

V usage is TRBV29-1 and J usage is TRBJ2-1; D not certain. This CDR3 is 13 amino acids long. Germline CDR1 reads SQVTM; CDR2 reads ANQGSEA. Trimming cost V 1 base and J 4 bases, with 8 bases left between them. CDR3 DNA: TGCAGCGTTGAAGGGGGTGCGTACAATGAGCAGTTCTTC. Translating gives CSVEGGAYNEQFF.

This clone was counted a single time. V is TRBV14 and J is TRBJ2-2; D unresolved. Trimming took 2 bases from V and 5 from J, leaving 18 bases between them. Germline lookup yields CDR1 SGHDN and CDR2 FVKESK. This CDR3 contains 17 residues. The DNA for the CDR3 is TGTGCCAGCAGCCAACTAAGGGCGGTCGGAAGGACCGGGGAGCTGTTTTTT. This translates into CASSQLRAVGRTGELFF.

This rearrangement joins TRBV5-1 to TRBJ2-2; possibly TRBD2 for D (7 bases). The V and J ends lost 4 bases and 1 base respectively, with 14 bases between them. This CDR3 region has 16 residues. Per the germline V gene, CDR1 is SGHRS and CDR2 is YFSETQ. The CDR3 here is CASSAPGGLNTGELFF. In nucleotides, the CDR3 is TGCGCCAGCAGCGCGCCGGGGGGCCTGAACACCGGGGAGCTGTTTTTT.

This clone came up once. The rearrangement uses TRBV5-1 and TRBJ2-7, with TRBD2 as a possible D gene (5 bases). This CDR3 comprises 15 residues. CDR1 and CDR2 from the germline V gene are SGHRS and YFSETQ. The V gene lost 5 bases and the J gene lost 2 bases, with 17 bases spanning the gap. The DNA of the CDR3 is TGCGCCAGCAGTGTATTTCTGGAGGAACCCTACGAGCAGTACTTC. Translated, it gives CASSVFLEEPYEQYF.

V and J are TRBV7-6 and TRBJ2-3, with 10 nucleotides matching TRBD2. The V segment lost 1 base and the J segment 5 bases; nucleotides outside the gene matches: 6. This CDR3 has 16 amino acids. CDR1 is SGHVS and CDR2 is FNYEAQ in the germline V gene. Here the CDR3 reads CASSLDPSGRLDTQYF. Here the CDR3 DNA reads TGTGCCAGCAGCTTAGATCCTAGCGGGAGATTAGATACGCAGTATTTT.

CDR3 protein: CASSQGLAVSSYEQYF. The CDR3 coding sequence is TGTGCCAGCAGCCAGGGACTAGCGGTGAGCTCCTACGAGCAGTACTTC. V is TRBV2 and J is TRBJ2-7; 11 nucleotides match TRBD2. The V and J ends lost 6 bases and 0 bases, in that order; junction bases with no gene match: 7. This CDR3 spans 16 amino acids. The germline V gene encodes CDR1 SNHLY and CDR2 FYNNEI.

This clone was counted a single time. The CDR3 nucleotides read TGTGCCAGCAGCCAAGCAGCAGGGTCGAGCTCTGGAAACACCATATATTTT. This translates into CASSQAAGSSSGNTIYF. This rearrangement joins TRBV4-2 to TRBJ1-3, with D possibly matching TRBD1 (5 bases). Germline V gene sequence: CDR1 LGHNA, CDR2 YNFKEQ. V lost 1 base, J lost 0 bases, and 13 bases lay in between. This CDR3 spans 17 amino acids.

V usage is TRBV30 and J usage is TRBJ2-3; 9 positions match TRBD2. The CDR3 is made up of 14 amino acids. Germline V gene lookup returns CDR1 GTSNPN and CDR2 SVGIG (reference sequence). V lost 1 base, J lost 6 bases, and 5 bases stayed unmatched. CDR3 nucleotide sequence: TGTGCCTGGAGTGGCGGGAGGGCCCGGGATACGCAGTATTTT. Translated, it gives CAWSGGRARDTQYF. The variable domain in full, completed from reference TRBV30 and TRBJ2-3, reads SQTIHQWPATLVQPVGSPLSLECTVEGTSNPNLYWYRQAAGRGLQLLFYSVGIGQISSEVPQNLSASRPQDRQFILSSKKLLLSDSGFYLCAWSGGRARDTQYFGPGTRLTVL.

The chain uses TRBV6-9 and TRBJ1-1; D is unresolved. Germline CDR1 is MNHGY and CDR2 is SVAAGI. The V gene lost 6 bases and the J gene lost 1 base, with 15 bases spanning the gap. This CDR3 is built from 15 residues. In nucleotides, the CDR3 is TGTGCCAGCAGATTCAGAACCGTTGGGAACACTGAAGCTTTCTTT. Translating it yields CASRFRTVGNTEAFF.

The chain is built from TRBV6-1 and TRBJ1-2; the D is unclear. Germline CDR1 reads MNHNS; CDR2 reads SASEGT. The CDR3 has 12 amino acids. V lost 4 bases and J 4 bases, leaving 7 bases between the germline ends. CDR3 amino acids: CASSVMVYGYTF. The DNA of the CDR3 is TGTGCCAGCAGTGTGATGGTCTATGGCTACACCTTC.

This chain connects TRBV7-3 to TRBJ2-3, with D tentatively TRBD2 (6 bases). Germline assignment: CDR1 SGHTA and CDR2 FQGTGA. The CDR3 covers 14 residues. Between the trimmed V and J ends, which lost 8 bases and 1 base, there was a span of 13 bases. The CDR3 reads CASGPGEGTDTQYF. Written as DNA, the CDR3 is TGTGCCAGCGGCCCCGGGGAGGGCACAGATACGCAGTATTTT.

V usage is TRBV5-4 and J usage is TRBJ1-2; D remains unclear. Germline V gene lookup returns CDR1 SGHNT and CDR2 YYREEE (reference sequence). V lost 0 bases to trimming and J lost 2 bases, with 11 bases between them. This CDR3 has 15 residues. The CDR3 coding sequence is TGTGCCAGCAGCTTGGGACGGTACCAAAACTATGGCTACACCTTC. Protein product: CASSLGRYQNYGYTF.

This chain connects TRBV27 to TRBJ2-2; D unclear. CDR3 size: 13 residues. Trimming left V 3 bases short and J 5 bases short, with 7 bases between. Germline lookup yields CDR1 MNHEY and CDR2 SMNVEV (reference sequence). The CDR3, as DNA: TGTGCCAGCAGTTTCTTAGATACCGGGGAGCTGTTTTTT. It yields the protein CASSFLDTGELFF.